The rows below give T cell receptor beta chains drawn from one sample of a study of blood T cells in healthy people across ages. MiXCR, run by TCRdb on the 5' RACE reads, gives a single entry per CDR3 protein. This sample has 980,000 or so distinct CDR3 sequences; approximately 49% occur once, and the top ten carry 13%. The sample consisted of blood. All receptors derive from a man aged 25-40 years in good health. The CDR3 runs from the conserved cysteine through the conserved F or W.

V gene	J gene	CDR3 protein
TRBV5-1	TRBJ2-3	CASSLYPGSTDTQYF
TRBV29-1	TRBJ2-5	CSGRPAGMETQYF
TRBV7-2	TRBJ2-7	CASSLGLQGNEQYF
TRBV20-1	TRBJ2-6	CSAFSSLGSGANVLTF
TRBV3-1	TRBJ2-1	CASSQNKGGEQFF
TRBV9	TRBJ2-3	CASSVDGASADTQYF
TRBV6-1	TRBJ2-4	CASSEENRVLGKNIQYF
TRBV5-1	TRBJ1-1	CASSLAQDAEAFF
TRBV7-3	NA	CASSPVGGDYNEQYF
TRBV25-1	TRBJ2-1	CASSESTWSEQFF
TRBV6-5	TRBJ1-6	CASSTTENNSPLHF
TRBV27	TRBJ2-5	CASSSPRTQETQYF
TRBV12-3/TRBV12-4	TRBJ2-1	CASSFGGGFGEQFF
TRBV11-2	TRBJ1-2	CASSPLGQPNYGYTF
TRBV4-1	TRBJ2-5	CASSLTLGETQYF
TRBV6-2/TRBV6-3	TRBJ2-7	CASSYEWDRVRSYEQYF
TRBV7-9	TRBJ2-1	CASSFPPGVSSYNEQFF
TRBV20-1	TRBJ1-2	CSASTEGRRGYTF
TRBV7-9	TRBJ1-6	CASSLDTVRNSPLHF
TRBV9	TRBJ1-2	CASSVQGALGNGYTF
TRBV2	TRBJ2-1	CASSALEGNEQFF
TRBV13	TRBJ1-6	CASSRQANNSPLHF
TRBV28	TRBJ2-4	CASIRGGWTGVKDKNIQYF
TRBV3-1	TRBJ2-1	CASSLTGALQYNEQFF
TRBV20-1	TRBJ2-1	CSATGKISYNEQFF
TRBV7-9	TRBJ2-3	CASSSSDGTDTQYF
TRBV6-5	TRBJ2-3	CASSPGTGGDDTQYF
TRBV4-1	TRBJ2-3	CTSSQPIRSGPGSHTQYF
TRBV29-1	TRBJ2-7	CSGLRVGTGSYEQYF
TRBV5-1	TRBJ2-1	CASSLPGLAGGQVLNEQFF
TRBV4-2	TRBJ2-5	CASSQDLDGLYF
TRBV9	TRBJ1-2	CASSPHEGPNYGYTF
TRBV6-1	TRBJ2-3	CASGFLADTQYF
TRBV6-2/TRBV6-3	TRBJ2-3	CASRNTGTSRTDTQYF
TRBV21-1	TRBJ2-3	CASSFKAGRSTDTQYF
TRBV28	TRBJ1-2	CASSNTGTYGYTF
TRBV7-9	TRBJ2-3	CASNIVDTQYF
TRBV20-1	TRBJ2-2	CSATGLANTGELFF
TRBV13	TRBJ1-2	CASSLVTGATYGYTF
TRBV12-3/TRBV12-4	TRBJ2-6	CASSQDRDSNVPTF
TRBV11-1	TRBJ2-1	CASSGGQGHEQFF
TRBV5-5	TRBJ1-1	CASSLGSTGMVGEAFF
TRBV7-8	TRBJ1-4	CASSFTVEKLFF
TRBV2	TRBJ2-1	CASSETHPTYNEQFF
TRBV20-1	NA	CSARDAGTGLDEQYF
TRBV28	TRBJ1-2	CASSPQERVGGYTF
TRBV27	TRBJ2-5	CASSLGTDYQETQYF
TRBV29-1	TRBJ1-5	CSVESDSNQPQHF